The subject of this entry is one T cell receptor beta chain. The CDR3 is 14 residues long. The V end lost 2 bases, the J end lost 7 bases, and 12 bases lay between the germline ends. Germline CDR1 is SEHNR and CDR2 is FQNEAQ (reference sequence). The sample originates from a study of identical twins. In TCRdb, the 5' RACE reads were re-called with MiXCR into one record per CDR3 protein. The sample has around 340,000 distinct CDR3 sequences, around 12% seen once; the top ten hold roughly 7.8%. These records were also assigned to another study, of yellow fever vaccine responses in identical twins.

Source material: CD8+ T cells sorted from blood. The V and J genes are TRBV7-9 and TRBJ2-1, with D possibly matching TRBD1 (5 bases). The TCR was taken from a woman in her late teens or twenties in good health. The DNA of the CDR3 is TGTGCCAGCAGCTTAAGAACAGGATCGAATGAGCAGTTCTTC. This sequence encodes CASSLRTGSNEQFF.